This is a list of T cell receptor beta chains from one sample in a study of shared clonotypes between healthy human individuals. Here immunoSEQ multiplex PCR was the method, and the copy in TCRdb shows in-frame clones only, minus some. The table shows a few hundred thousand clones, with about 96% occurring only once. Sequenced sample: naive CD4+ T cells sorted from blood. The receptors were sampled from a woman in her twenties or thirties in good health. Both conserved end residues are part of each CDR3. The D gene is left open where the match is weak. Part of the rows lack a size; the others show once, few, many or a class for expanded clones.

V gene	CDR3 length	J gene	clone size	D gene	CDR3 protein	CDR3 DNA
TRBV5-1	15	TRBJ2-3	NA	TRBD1	CASSYQGAGADTQYF	TGCGCCAGCAGCTACCAGGGGGCAGGAGCAGATACGCAGTATTTT
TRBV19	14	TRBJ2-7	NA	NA	CASSLSGPSYEQYF	TGTGCCAGTAGTCTTAGCGGACCAAGCTACGAGCAGTACTTC
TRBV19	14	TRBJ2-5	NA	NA	CASSMTTGSETQYF	TGTGCCAGTAGTATGACTACTGGTTCAGAGACCCAGTACTTC
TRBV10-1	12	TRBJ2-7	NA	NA	CASSEYGYEQYF	TGCGCCAGCAGTGAATATGGCTACGAGCAGTACTTC
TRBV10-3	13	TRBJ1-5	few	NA	CAISEGLHQPQHF	TGTGCCATCAGTGAGGGGCTTCATCAGCCCCAGCATTTT
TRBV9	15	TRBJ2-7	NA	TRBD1	CASSVVAQGDPEQYF	TGTGCCAGCAGCGTAGTGGCCCAGGGGGACCCCGAGCAGTACTTC
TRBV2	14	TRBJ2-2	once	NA	CASKGGRVTGELFF	TGTGCCAGCAAGGGCGGCCGCGTCACCGGGGAGCTGTTTTTT
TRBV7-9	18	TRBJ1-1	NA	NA	CASSLRGYRDYMNTEAFF	TGTGCCAGCAGCTTAAGGGGGTACAGGGATTACATGAACACTGAAGCTTTCTTT
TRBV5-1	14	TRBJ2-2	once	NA	CASSSGQDPGELFF	TGCGCCAGCAGCTCGGGGCAGGACCCCGGGGAGCTGTTTTTT
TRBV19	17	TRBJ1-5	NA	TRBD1	CASSIGQGAQGNQPQHF	TGTGCCAGTAGTATAGGACAGGGGGCGCAAGGCAATCAGCCCCAGCATTTT
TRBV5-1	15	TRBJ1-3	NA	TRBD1	CASSPGQGGGNTIYF	TGCGCCAGCAGCCCGGGACAGGGAGGTGGAAACACCATATATTTT
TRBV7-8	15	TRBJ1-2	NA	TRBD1	CASSRRDSTNYGYTF	TGTGCCAGCAGCCGACGGGACAGCACTAACTATGGCTACACCTTC
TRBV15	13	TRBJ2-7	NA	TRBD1	CATSWDRIYEQYF	TGTGCCACCAGCTGGGACAGGATCTACGAGCAGTACTTC
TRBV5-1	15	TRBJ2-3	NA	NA	CASSSPQGHTDTQYF	TGCGCCAGCAGCTCCCCCCAGGGGCACACAGATACGCAGTATTTT
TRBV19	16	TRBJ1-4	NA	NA	CASSAEGGTTNEKLFF	TGTGCCAGTAGTGCAGAGGGGGGAACAACTAATGAAAAACTGTTTTTT
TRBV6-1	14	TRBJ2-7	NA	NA	CASSGSGRGGEQYF	TGTGCCAGCAGTGGAAGTGGGAGGGGGGGTGAGCAGTACTTC
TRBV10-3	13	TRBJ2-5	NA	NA	CAIRYREQETQYF	TGTGCCATCAGGTACAGAGAGCAAGAGACCCAGTACTTC
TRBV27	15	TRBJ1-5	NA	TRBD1	CASSLGQDQNQPQHF	TGTGCCAGCAGTTTGGGACAGGACCAAAATCAGCCCCAGCATTTT
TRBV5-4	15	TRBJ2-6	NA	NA	CASSLVGPGANVLTF	TGTGCCAGCAGCTTGGTGGGGCCTGGGGCCAACGTCCTGACTTTC
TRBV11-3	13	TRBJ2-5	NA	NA	CASSFTYQETQYF	TGTGCCAGCAGCTTTACTTACCAAGAGACCCAGTACTTC
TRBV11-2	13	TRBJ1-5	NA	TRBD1	CASSLRGSQPQHF	TGTGCCAGCAGTCTCAGGGGGAGTCAGCCCCAGCATTTT
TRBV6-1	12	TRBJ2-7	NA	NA	CASNPRPDEQYF	TGTGCCAGCAATCCGCGACCGGATGAGCAGTACTTC
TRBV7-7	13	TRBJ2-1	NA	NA	CASSPDRHNEQFF	TGTGCCAGCAGCCCCGACAGGCACAATGAGCAGTTCTTC
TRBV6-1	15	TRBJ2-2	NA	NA	CASSESQKNTGELFF	TGTGCCAGCAGTGAATCACAGAAGAACACCGGGGAGCTGTTTTTT
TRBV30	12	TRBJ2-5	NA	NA	CAWSGAQETQYF	TGTGCCTGGAGCGGGGCTCAAGAGACCCAGTACTTC
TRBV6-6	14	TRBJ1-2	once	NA	CASSTDRLAYGYTF	TGTGCCAGCAGTACCGACCGACTAGCATATGGCTACACCTTC
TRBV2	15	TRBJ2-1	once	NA	CASSDRLDLRGEQFF	TGTGCCAGCAGTGATCGGCTAGACCTAAGGGGTGAGCAGTTCTTC
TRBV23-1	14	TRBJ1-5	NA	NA	CASRWRIDNQPQHF	TGCGCCAGCCGGTGGCGTATCGATAATCAGCCCCAGCATTTT
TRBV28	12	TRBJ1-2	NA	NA	CASSLLSYGYTF	TGTGCCAGCAGTTTACTCAGCTATGGCTACACCTTC
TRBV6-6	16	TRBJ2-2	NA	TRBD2	CASSRTRLSDTGELFF	TGTGCCAGCAGCAGGACTAGGCTCTCGGACACCGGGGAGCTGTTTTTT
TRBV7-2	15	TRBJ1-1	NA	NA	CASRSPGTGNTEAFF	TGTGCCAGCAGATCTCCCGGGACGGGGAACACTGAAGCTTTCTTT
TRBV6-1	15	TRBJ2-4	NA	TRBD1	CASSEQGAGKNIQYF	TGTGCCAGCAGTGAACAGGGGGCAGGCAAAAACATTCAGTACTTC
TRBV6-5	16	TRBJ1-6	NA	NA	CASSYSIGGKSSPLHF	TGTGCCAGCAGTTACTCGATCGGGGGGAAAAGTTCACCCCTCCACTTT
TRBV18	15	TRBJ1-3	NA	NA	CASSQNTHSGNTIYF	TGTGCCAGCTCACAGAACACCCATTCTGGAAACACCATATATTTT
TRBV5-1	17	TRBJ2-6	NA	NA	CASSRQISTSGANVLTF	TGCGCCAGCAGCCGACAGATCTCCACCTCTGGGGCCAACGTCCTGACTTTC
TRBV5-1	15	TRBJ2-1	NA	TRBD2	CASSPTSGNYNEQFF	TGCGCCAGCAGTCCCACTAGCGGGAATTACAATGAGCAGTTCTTC
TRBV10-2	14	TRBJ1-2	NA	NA	CASSESLANYGYTF	TGCGCCAGCAGTGAGTCGTTGGCTAACTATGGCTACACCTTC
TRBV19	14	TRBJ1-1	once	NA	CASSIGRAATEAFF	TGTGCCAGTAGTATAGGGAGGGCGGCAACTGAAGCTTTCTTT
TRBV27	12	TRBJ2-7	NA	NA	CASSGRPYEQYF	TGTGCCAGCAGTGGTCGACCCTACGAGCAGTACTTC
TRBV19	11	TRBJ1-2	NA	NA	CASKEVYGYTF	TGTGCCAGTAAAGAAGTCTATGGCTACACCTTC
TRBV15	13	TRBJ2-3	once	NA	CATSRTRTDTQYF	TGTGCCACCAGCAGAACTCGGACAGATACGCAGTATTTT
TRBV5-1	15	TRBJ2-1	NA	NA	CASSLGGTNGNEQFF	TGCGCCAGCAGCTTGGGCGGGACAAATGGGAATGAGCAGTTCTTC